The sequence of this TCR beta chain was determined in a study of cytomegalovirus exposure and HLA in healthy donors. General study points: It was reported that the classifier diagnosed cytomegalovirus status with high specificity and sensitivity in both the original and validation cohorts.

The PCR ran on 60 Vbeta and 13 Jbeta primers. Profiled with immunoSEQ multiplex PCR; TCRdb holds only in-frame clones, not every one. The sample yields under 200,000 clones, roughly four fifths seen once. Concerning this clone: The target antigen is unknown. This sample includes further DNA sequences coding for the same CDR3.

Germline CDR1 reads SGHAT; CDR2 reads FQNNGV. This CDR3 is built from 17 residues. The junction had 7 bases not matched to a gene; V was cut back by 0 bases and J by 0 bases. This sequence was found in a woman aged 50 to 60 in good health and CMV-seronegative. The chain combines TRBV11-2 with TRBJ2-7, with 8 bases lining up with TRBD2. The sequenced sample consisted of PBMCs. Here the CDR3 reads CASSLEPRGGFSYEQYF. In DNA, the CDR3 is TGTGCCAGCAGCTTAGAACCCCGCGGGGGGTTCTCCTACGAGCAGTACTTC.